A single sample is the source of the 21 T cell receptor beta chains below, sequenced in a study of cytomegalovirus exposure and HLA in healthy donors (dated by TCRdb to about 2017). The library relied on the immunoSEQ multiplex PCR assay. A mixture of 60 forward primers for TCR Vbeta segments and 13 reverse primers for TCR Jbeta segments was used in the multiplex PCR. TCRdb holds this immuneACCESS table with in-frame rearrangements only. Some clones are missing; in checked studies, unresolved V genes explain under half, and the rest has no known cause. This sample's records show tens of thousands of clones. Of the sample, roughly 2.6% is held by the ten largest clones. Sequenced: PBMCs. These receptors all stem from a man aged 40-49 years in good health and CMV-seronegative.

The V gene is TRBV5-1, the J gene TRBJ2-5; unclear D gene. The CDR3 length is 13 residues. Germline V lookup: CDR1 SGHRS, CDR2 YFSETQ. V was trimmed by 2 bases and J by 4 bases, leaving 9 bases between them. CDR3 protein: CASSFGARETQYF. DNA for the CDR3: TGCGCCAGCAGCTTCGGCGCTAGAGAGACCCAGTACTTC.

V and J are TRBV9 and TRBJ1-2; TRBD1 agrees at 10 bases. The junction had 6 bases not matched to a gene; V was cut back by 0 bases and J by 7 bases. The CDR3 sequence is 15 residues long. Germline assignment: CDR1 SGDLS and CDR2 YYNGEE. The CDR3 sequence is CASSVVGTGDFGYTF. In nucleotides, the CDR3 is TGTGCCAGCAGCGTAGTGGGGACAGGGGATTTTGGCTACACCTTC. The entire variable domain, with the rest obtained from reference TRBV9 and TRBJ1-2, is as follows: DSGVTQTPKHLITATGQRVTLRCSPRSGDLSVYWYQQSLDQGLQFLIQYYNGEERAKGNILERFSAQQFPDLHSELNLSSLELGDSALYFCASSVVGTGDFGYTFGSGTRLTVV.

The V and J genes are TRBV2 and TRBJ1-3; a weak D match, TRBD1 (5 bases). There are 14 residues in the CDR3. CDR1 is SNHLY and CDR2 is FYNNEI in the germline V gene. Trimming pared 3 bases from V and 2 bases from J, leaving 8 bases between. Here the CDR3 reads CASSEPRAGNTIYF. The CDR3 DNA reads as TGTGCCAGCAGTGAGCCCAGGGCTGGAAACACCATATATTTT.

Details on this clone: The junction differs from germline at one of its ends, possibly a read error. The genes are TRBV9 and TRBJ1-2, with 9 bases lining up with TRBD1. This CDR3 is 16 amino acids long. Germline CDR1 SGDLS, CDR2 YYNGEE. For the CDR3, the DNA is TGTGCCAGCAGCGTAGTTGGGACAGGGTTAACTAATGGCTACGCCTTC. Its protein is CASSVVGTGLTNGYAF.

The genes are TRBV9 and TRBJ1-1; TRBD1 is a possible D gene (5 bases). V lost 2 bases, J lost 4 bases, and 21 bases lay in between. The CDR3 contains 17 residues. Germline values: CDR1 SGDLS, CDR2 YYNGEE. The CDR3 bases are TGTGCCAGCAGCGTCATCCCCCCGGGGGGTTTAATCACTGAAGCTTTCTTT. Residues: CASSVIPPGGLITEAFF.

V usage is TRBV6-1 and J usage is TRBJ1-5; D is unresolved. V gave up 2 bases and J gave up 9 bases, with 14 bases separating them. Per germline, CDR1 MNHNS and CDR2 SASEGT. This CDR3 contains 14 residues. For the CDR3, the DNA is TGTGCCAGCAGTGAACGGACCTCGGGGAGGCCCCAGCATTTT. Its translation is CASSERTSGRPQHF.

CDR3 DNA: TGCGCCAGCAGACTTCAAGAGACCCAGTACTTC. It translates to CASRLQETQYF. The genes are TRBV5-1 and TRBJ2-5, with no clear D. CDR1 is SGHRS, CDR2 YFSETQ, per germline. Trimming left V 5 bases short and J 2 bases short, with 4 bases between. The CDR3 length is 11 residues.

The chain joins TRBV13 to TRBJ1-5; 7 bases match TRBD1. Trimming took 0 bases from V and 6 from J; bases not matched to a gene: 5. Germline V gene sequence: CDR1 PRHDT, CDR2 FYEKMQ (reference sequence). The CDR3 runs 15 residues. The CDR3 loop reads CASSLGGAGGQPQHF. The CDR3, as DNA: TGTGCCAGCAGCTTAGGGGGCGCAGGGGGTCAGCCCCAGCATTTT.

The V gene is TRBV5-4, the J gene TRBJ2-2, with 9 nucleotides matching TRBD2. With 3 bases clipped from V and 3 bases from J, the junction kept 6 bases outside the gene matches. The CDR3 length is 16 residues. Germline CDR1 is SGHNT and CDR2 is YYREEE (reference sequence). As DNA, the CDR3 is TGTGCCAGCAGCTGGAGTAGCGGGGGATACACCGGGGAGCTGTTTTTT. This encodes CASSWSSGGYTGELFF.

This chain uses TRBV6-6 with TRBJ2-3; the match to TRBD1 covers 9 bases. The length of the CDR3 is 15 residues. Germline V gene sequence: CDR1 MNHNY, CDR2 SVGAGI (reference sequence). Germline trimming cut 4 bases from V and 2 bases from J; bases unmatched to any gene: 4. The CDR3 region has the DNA TGTGCCAGCAGTTCCACAGGGGGCCCCACAGATACGCAGTATTTT. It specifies CASSSTGGPTDTQYF.

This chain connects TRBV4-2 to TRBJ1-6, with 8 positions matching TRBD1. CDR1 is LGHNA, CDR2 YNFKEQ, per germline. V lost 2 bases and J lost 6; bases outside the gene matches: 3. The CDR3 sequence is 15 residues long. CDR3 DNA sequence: TGTGCCAGCAGCCAAAAAGACAGGGGTAATTCACCCCTCCACTTT. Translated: CASSQKDRGNSPLHF.

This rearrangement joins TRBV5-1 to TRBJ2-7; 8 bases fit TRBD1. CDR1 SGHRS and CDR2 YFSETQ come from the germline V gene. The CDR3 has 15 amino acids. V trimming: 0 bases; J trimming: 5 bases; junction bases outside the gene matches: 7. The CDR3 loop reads CASSLGVRGLNEQYF. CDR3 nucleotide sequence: TGCGCCAGCAGCTTGGGGGTCAGGGGGCTCAACGAGCAGTACTTC.

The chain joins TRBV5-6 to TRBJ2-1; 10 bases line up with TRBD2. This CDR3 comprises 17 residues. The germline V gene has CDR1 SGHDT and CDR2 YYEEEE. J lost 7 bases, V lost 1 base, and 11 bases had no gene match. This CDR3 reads CASSLMSSGGAMNEQFF. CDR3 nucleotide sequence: TGTGCCAGCAGCTTGATGAGCAGCGGGGGGGCGATGAATGAGCAGTTCTTC.

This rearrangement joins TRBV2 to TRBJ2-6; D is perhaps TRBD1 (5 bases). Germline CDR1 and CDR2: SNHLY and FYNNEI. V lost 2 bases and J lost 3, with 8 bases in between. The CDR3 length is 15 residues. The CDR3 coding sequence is TGTGCCAGCAGTGAACAGGGTTATGGGGCCAACGTCCTGACTTTC. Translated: CASSEQGYGANVLTF.

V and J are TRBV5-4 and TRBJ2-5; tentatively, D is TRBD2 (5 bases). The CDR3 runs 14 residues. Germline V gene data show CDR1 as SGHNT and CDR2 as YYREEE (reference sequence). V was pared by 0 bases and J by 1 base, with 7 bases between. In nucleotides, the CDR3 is TGTGCCAGCAGCTTGGAAGCGGTCCAAGAGACCCAGTACTTC. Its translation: CASSLEAVQETQYF.

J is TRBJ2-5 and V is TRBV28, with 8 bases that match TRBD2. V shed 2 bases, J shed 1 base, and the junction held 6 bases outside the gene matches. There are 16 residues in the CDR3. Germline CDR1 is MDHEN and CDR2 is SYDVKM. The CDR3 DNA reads TGTGCCAGCAGTTTAAATAAGCGGGGGTTCCAAGAGACCCAGTACTTC. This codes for CASSLNKRGFQETQYF.

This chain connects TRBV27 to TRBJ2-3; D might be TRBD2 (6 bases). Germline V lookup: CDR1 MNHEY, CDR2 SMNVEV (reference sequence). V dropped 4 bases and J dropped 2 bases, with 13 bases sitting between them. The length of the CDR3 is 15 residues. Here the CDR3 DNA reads TGTGCCAGCAGTTCGAATAGCGGCGACACAGATACGCAGTATTTT. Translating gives CASSSNSGDTDTQYF.

CDR3 sequence: CASSERVGGVRNTEAFF. The CDR3 DNA reads as TGTGCCAGCAGTGAAAGGGTGGGGGGTGTACGGAACACTGAAGCTTTCTTT. The chain recombines TRBV6-1 with TRBJ1-1; D is possibly TRBD1 (5 bases). Trimming shortened V by 2 bases and J by 1 base, and 17 bases separated the two germline ends. This CDR3 is built from 17 residues. Germline assignment: CDR1 MNHNS and CDR2 SASEGT.

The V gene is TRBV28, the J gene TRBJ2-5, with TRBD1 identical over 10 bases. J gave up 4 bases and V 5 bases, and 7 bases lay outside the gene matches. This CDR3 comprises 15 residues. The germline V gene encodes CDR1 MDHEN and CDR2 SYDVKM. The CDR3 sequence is CASSPLGTGAETQYF. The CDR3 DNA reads TGTGCCAGCAGTCCCCTTGGGACAGGGGCAGAGACCCAGTACTTC.

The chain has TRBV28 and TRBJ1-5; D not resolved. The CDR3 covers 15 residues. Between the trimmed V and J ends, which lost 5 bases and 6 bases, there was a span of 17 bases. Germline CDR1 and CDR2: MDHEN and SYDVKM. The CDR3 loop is CASSPPGKQSQPQHF. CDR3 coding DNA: TGTGCCAGCAGTCCACCGGGAAAACAAAGTCAGCCCCAGCATTTT.

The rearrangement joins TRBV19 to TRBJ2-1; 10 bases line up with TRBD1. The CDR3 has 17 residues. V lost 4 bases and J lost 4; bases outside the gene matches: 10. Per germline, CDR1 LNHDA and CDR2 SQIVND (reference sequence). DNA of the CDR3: TGTGCCAGTAGTAGCCGCACCGGGACAGGGGTTTACAATGAGCAGTTCTTC. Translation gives CASSSRTGTGVYNEQFF.